This passage covers 8 T cell receptor beta chains from one sample sequenced in a study of blood T cell repertoires in COVID-19. Assay used: immunoSEQ multiplex PCR; TCRdb lists only in-frame clones, some missing. There are around 250,000 clones in the sample; around 90% occur only once, and 0.94% lies in the top ten. Material: peripheral blood. The receptors derive from a woman aged 40 to 49 who had recovered from COVID-19.

The CDR3: CASSQGTGTLSTDTQYF. The CDR3 DNA reads TGTGCCAGCAGCCAAGGGACAGGGACCCTGTCCACAGATACGCAGTATTTT. The V gene is TRBV3-1 (or the pseudogene TRBV3-2), the J gene TRBJ2-3; 8 bases are a match to TRBD1. J lost 2 bases, V lost 1 base, and 8 bases had no gene match. Germline V gene lookup returns CDR1 LGHDT and CDR2 YNNKEL (reference sequence). This CDR3 has 17 amino acids.

The sample holds one count of this clone. The rearrangement links TRBV10-3 to TRBJ2-3; 13 positions match TRBD2. V was pared by 7 bases and J by 4 bases, with 5 bases of the junction left unmatched. The V gene's germline CDR1 is ENHRY and CDR2 SYGVKD. The CDR3 runs to 15 residues. This CDR3 reads CAINPGLAGADTQYF. The CDR3 DNA reads TGTGCCATCAACCCCGGACTAGCGGGAGCAGATACGCAGTATTTT.

V is TRBV7-2 and J is TRBJ2-7; possible D gene TRBD2, 6 bases. The CDR3 totals 14 residues. Trimming removed 5 bases at V and 2 bases at J, with 13 bases between. CDR1 and CDR2 (germline): SGHTA, FQGNSA. The CDR3 DNA follows: TGTGCCAGCAGCGCGGGACTGAGGACCTACGAGCAGTACTTC. Residues: CASSAGLRTYEQYF.

The chain recombines TRBV6-2 or TRBV6-3 with TRBJ2-5; D perhaps matches TRBD1 (5 bases). The CDR3 is 13 amino acids. Germline V lookup: CDR1 MNHEY, CDR2 SVGEGT. The V end lost 5 bases, the J end lost 4 bases, and 11 bases lay between the germline ends. The CDR3 spells CASSPGSPETQYF. CDR3 bases: TGTGCCAGCAGTCCAGGGTCCCCAGAGACCCAGTACTTC.

This clone was detected once. This chain links TRBV14 with TRBJ2-3; TRBD1 aligns across 10 bases. The CDR3 is 15 amino acids. Germline CDR1 is SGHDN and CDR2 is FVKESK. Germline trimming cut 1 base from V and 5 bases from J; bases unmatched to any gene: 3. CDR3 DNA: TGTGCCAGCAGCCAAGGACAGGGGGCTAGAGATACGCAGTATTTT. It encodes CASSQGQGARDTQYF.

This clone was seen only once. The gene calls are TRBV27 and TRBJ2-6, with a weak D call TRBD1 (5 bases). Trimming stripped 2 bases from V and 2 bases from J, with 10 bases between. This CDR3 comprises 16 residues. Germline V gives CDR1 MNHEY, CDR2 SMNVEV (reference sequence). This CDR3 reads CASSLQGTPGANVLTF. The CDR3 DNA follows: TGTGCCAGCAGTTTACAGGGTACCCCTGGGGCCAACGTCCTGACTTTC.

The genes are TRBV5-4 and TRBJ2-3, with 8 positions matching TRBD2. CDR1 is SGHNT and CDR2 is YYREEE in the germline V gene (reference sequence). Trimming removed 0 bases from V and 2 bases from J; junction bases left unmatched: 2. This CDR3 is 15 amino acids long. CDR3 in amino acids: CASSLAGGATDTQYF. DNA for the CDR3: TGTGCCAGCAGCTTGGCCGGGGGGGCCACAGATACGCAGTATTTT.

The chain combines TRBV4-1 with TRBJ2-4; a possible D gene is TRBD1 (5 bases). Trimming pared 2 bases from V and 2 bases from J, leaving 13 bases between. Germline CDR1 reads MGHRA; CDR2 reads YSYEKL. CDR3 length equals 16 residues. DNA for the CDR3: TGCGCCAGCAGCCAACCCAGGGAAGCCACCAAAAACATTCAGTACTTC. The encoded protein is CASSQPREATKNIQYF.